This TCR beta chain was retrieved from a study of cytomegalovirus exposure and HLA in healthy donors. About the research overall: An earlier analysis identified 110 million or so unique TCR beta sequences in approximately 170 million T cells. General study points: There were some V segments, including TRBV6-2 and TRBV6-3, excluded as indistinguishable. Productive rates of about 90% or about 30% were seen for most TCR beta V segments in an earlier analysis. Later examination showed HLA-associated TCR beta chains had greater clonal expansion than equally common others.

Primers for the PCR totalled 60 Vbeta and 13 Jbeta. TCRdb's copy holds only in-frame clones and misses some; the assay was immunoSEQ multiplex PCR. This sample has 90,000 to 120,000 clones, with around three quarters found just once. J lost 5 bases, V lost 1 base, and 5 bases had no gene match. The CDR3 consists of 15 residues. CDR1 is SGHRS, CDR2 YFSETQ, per germline. This clone was detected a few times. Its specificity is unknown. The rearrangement joins TRBV5-1 to TRBJ2-5; 10 nucleotides align to TRBD2. This TCR was sampled from a man between 50 and 59 years old in good health and CMV-seropositive. The sequenced sample was PBMCs. CDR3 sequence: CASSLQRGGVETQYF. The CDR3 DNA follows: TGCGCCAGCAGCTTGCAGCGGGGGGGCGTGGAGACCCAGTACTTC. The entire variable domain, with the rest obtained from reference TRBV5-1 and TRBJ2-5, is as follows: KAGVTQTPRYLIKTRGQQVTLSCSPISGHRSVSWYQQTPGQGLQFLFEYFSETQRNKGNFPGRFSGRQFSNSRSEMNVSTLELGDSALYLCASSLQRGGVETQYFGPGTRLLVL.